Given below is one T cell receptor (beta chain) in context. Those who participated ranged in age from roughly 18 to 89 years and resided in 20 to 30 US areas. Cohort placement rested on clinical history that participants reported themselves. This entry belongs to a study of blood T cell repertoires in COVID-19. How the authors handled the data: Nucleated cell number was recorded as an estimate derived from reference gene primer amplification. TCRdb keeps only in-frame clones here, not all; method: immunoSEQ multiplex PCR. The V and J calls and clone size come from that table; D and trimming were worked out from the DNA. Found here are about 370,000 clones, around 87% of them singletons; the top ten hold roughly 0.99%. The sequence was collected from a man in his late teens or twenties who had recovered from COVID-19. The sample consisted of PBMCs or T cells enriched from blood (not recorded which).

The CDR3 here is CASSLASGGYGYTF. The DNA of the CDR3 is TGTGCCAGCAGCTTGGCCTCAGGGGGCTATGGCTACACCTTC. The gene calls are TRBV5-8 and TRBJ1-2, with 7 bases aligning to TRBD1. V was pared by 0 bases and J by 4 bases, with 3 bases of the junction left unmatched. Germline lookup yields CDR1 SGHTS and CDR2 YDEGEE. The CDR3 sequence is 14 residues long.